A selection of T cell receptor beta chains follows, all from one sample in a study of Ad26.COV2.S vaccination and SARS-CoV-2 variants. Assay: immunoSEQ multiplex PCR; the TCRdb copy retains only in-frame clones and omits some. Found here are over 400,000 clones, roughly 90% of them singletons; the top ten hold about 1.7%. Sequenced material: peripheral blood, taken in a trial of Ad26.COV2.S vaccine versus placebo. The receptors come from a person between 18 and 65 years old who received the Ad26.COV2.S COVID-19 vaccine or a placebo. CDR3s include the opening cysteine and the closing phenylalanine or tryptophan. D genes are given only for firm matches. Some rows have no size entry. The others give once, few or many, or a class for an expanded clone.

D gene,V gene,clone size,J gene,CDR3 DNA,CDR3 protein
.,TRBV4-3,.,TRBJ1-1,TGCGCCAGCAGCCAAGATTCGATTTCCGTTCGAACAGGGCGGTTCTTT,CASSQDSISVRTGRFF
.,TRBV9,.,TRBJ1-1,TGTGCCAGCAGCGCCCAAATAAACATGAACACTGAAGCTTTCTTT,CASSAQINMNTEAFF
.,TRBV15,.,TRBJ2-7,TGTGCCACCAGCAGAGCCGACATCTACGAGCAGTACTTC,CATSRADIYEQYF
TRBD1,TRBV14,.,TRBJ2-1,TGTGCCAGCAGCCAAGATCTAGGGACAGACAATGAGCAGTTCTTC,CASSQDLGTDNEQFF
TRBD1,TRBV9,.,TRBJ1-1,TGTGCCAGCACCGGACAGGGAATTTCTGAAGCTTTCTTT,CASTGQGISEAFF
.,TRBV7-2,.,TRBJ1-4,TGTGCCAGCAGCTTAGCCCCCCGCCCTAATGAAAAACTGTTTTTT,CASSLAPRPNEKLFF
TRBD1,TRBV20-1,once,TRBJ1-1,TGCAGTGCTAGTAGTCAGACGAGACCACAGGGGACTGAAGCTTTCTTT,CSASSQTRPQGTEAFF
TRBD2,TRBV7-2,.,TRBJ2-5,TGTGCCAGCAGCTCGACCCGGACTAGCGGGGGGTATTATACGTACTTC,CASSSTRTSGGYYTYF
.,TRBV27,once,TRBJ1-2,TGTGCCAGCACCGGGACGGGACTCGGAAACTATGGCTACACCTTC,CASTGTGLGNYGYTF
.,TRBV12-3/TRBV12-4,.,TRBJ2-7,TGTGCCAGCAGCTTAGAACCATACGAGCAGTACTTC,CASSLEPYEQYF
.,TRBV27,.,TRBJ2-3,TGTGCCAGCAGTTTCAACGTCGCAGCGGCAGATACGCAGTATTTT,CASSFNVAAADTQYF
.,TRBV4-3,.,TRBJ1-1,TGCGCCAGCAGCCAAACCCAAATCGGAGTTGAAGCTTTCTTT,CASSQTQIGVEAFF
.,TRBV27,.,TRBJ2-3,TGTGCCAGCAGTTGGGGGGGCCGCACAGATACGCAGTATTTT,CASSWGGRTDTQYF
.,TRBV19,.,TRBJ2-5,TGTGCCAGTAGTCTACTCCAAGACCCCTCGGCGACCCAGTACTTC,CASSLLQDPSATQYF
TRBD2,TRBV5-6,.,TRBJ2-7,TGTGCCAGCAGCTTGATGAGACGGGGACTAGCGAGCTCCTACGAGCAGTACTTC,CASSLMRRGLASSYEQYF
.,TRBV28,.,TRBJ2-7,TGTGCCAGCAGTCGGCCCAGGGTCTTGGGATCGACCTACGAGCAGTACTTC,CASSRPRVLGSTYEQYF
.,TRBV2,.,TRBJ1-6,TGTGCCTCTACGCGGGGGATTAGCTCCTATAATTCACCCCTCCACTTT,CASTRGISSYNSPLHF
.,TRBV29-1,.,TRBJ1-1,TGCAGCGTGGGCGCTCGGGTGAACACTGAAGCTTTCTTT,CSVGARVNTEAFF
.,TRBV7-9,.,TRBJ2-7,TGTGCCAGCAGCTTGCACGCCTCCTACGAGCAGTACTTC,CASSLHASYEQYF
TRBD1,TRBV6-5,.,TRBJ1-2,TGTGCCAGCAGCCCAGACAGGGCCCATGGCTACACCTTC,CASSPDRAHGYTF
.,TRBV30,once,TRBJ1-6,TGTGCCTGGGGAAAGCACCCCCTCCACTTT,CAWGKHPLHF
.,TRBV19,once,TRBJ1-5,TGTGCCAGTAGGTGGCGGGTCAATCAGCCCCAGCATTTT,CASRWRVNQPQHF
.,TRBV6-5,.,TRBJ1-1,TGTGCCAGCAGCACTCCCACTGAAGCTTTCTTT,CASSTPTEAFF
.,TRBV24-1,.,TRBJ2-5,TGTGCCACCAGTGGTCCCAGGGGGGTCGCAGAGACCCAGTACTTC,CATSGPRGVAETQYF
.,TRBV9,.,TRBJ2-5,TGTGCCAGCAGCGCGATAGGGGAGACCCAGTACTTC,CASSAIGETQYF
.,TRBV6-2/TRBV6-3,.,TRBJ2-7,TGTGCCAGCAGTCCACGGGAAACCTACGAGCAGTACTTC,CASSPRETYEQYF
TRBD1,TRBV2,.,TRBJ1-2,TGTGCCAGCAGCCCTGACAGGGTTCGCTATGGCTACACCTTC,CASSPDRVRYGYTF
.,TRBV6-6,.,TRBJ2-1,TGTGCCACCACAAGGTCGCTCCCGTTGGATGAGCAGTTCTTC,CATTRSLPLDEQFF
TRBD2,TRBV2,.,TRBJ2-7,TGTGCCAGCAGTGATTGGACTAGCTACGAGCAGTACTTC,CASSDWTSYEQYF
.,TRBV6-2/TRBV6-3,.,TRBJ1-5,TGTGCCAGCAGTTACTATTTCGGAGGGACTCAGCCCCAGCATTTT,CASSYYFGGTQPQHF
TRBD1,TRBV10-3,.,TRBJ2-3,TGTGCCATCAGTCAGTCAGGGGGTGGCACAGATACGCAGTATTTT,CAISQSGGGTDTQYF
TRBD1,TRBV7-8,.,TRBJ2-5,TGTGCCAGCAGCCCTGGGACAGCACAAGAGACCCAGTACTTC,CASSPGTAQETQYF
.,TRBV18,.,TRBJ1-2,TGTGCCAGCTCACCAACCCTGGACAGCCCCTATGGCTACACCTTC,CASSPTLDSPYGYTF
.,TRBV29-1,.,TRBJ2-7,TGCAGCGTTAGGACAGTGAACTCCTACGAGCAGTACTTC,CSVRTVNSYEQYF
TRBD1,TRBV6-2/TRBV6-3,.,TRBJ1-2,TGTGCCAGCAGTTCCATCAGGGGGCTTCGCAGTCTTACAGGCTACACCTTC,CASSSIRGLRSLTGYTF
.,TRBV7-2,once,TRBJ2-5,TGTGCCAGCAGCTTCGGACAACAAGAGACCCAGTACTTC,CASSFGQQETQYF
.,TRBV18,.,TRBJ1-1,TGTGCCAGCTCATTTTACAGGGAGAACACTGAAGCTTTCTTT,CASSFYRENTEAFF
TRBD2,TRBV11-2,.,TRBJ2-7,TGTGCCAGCAGCTTAGATCGGACTAGTTCCTACGAGCAGTACTTC,CASSLDRTSSYEQYF
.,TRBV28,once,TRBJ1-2,TGTGCCAGCAGTTTAATGACAAGATATGGCTACACCTTC,CASSLMTRYGYTF
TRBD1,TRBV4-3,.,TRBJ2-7,TGCGCCAGCAGCCAAGAGGACAGGGGCTCCTACGAGCAGTACTTC,CASSQEDRGSYEQYF
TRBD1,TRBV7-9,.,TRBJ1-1,TGTGCCAGCAGCCCGAACCTACAGGGGACTGAAGCTTTCTTT,CASSPNLQGTEAFF
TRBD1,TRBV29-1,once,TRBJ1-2,TGCAGCGTTGGGGGACAGTCTTTAGGCTACACCTTC,CSVGGQSLGYTF
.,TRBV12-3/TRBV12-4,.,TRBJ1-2,TGTGCCAGCAGGGGTAGGGTAGGCTACACCTTC,CASRGRVGYTF
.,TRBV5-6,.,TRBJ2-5,TGTGCCAGCAGCTTCGGACTGGGGACCCAGTACTTC,CASSFGLGTQYF
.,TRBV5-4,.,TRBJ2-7,TGTGCCAGCAGCTTGGGGACAGCGGGCTACGAGCAGTACTTC,CASSLGTAGYEQYF
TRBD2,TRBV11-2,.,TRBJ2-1,TGTGCCAGCAGCTTAGTGGAACTAGCGATTATCCGACCCGGCAATGAGCAGTTCTTC,CASSLVELAIIRPGNEQFF
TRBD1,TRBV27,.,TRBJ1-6,TGTGCCAGCAGCTCGACAGGGACGAGCTCCTATAATTCACCCCTCCACTTT,CASSSTGTSSYNSPLHF
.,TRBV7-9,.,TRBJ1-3,TGTGCCAGCAGCTTATTTGCGGCCTCTGGAAACACCATATATTTT,CASSLFAASGNTIYF
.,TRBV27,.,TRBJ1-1,TGTGCCAGCAGTGGGCCCTATATGAACACTGAAGCTTTCTTT,CASSGPYMNTEAFF
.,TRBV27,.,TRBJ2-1,TGTGCCAGCAGTTTATCATCCCGGCTAGCGACTGAGCAGTTCTTC,CASSLSSRLATEQFF
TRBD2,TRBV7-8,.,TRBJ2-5,TGTGCCAGCAGCCGGGGACTAGCGGGGGGTCAAGAGACCCAGTACTTC,CASSRGLAGGQETQYF
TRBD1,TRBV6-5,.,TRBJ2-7,TGTGCCAGCAGTTATGGGGACAGGGGGGACTACGAGCAGTACTTC,CASSYGDRGDYEQYF
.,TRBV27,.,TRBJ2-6,TGTGCCAGCAGTTCCCATCGGTGGGGGGCTGGGGCCAACGTCCTGACTTTC,CASSSHRWGAGANVLTF
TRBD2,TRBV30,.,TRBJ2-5,TGTGCCTGGAGTAACATTGGGACTAGCTCGGAGACCCAGTACTTC,CAWSNIGTSSETQYF
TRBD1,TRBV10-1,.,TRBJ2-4,TGCGCCAGCAGTGGACAGGGGGCAGGGAACATTCAGTACTTC,CASSGQGAGNIQYF
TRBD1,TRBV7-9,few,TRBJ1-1,TGTGCCAGCAGCGTCGACAGGGTGCGGAACACTGAAGCTTTCTTT,CASSVDRVRNTEAFF
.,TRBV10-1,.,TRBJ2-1,TGCGCCAGCAAGGCTGGAGGGTCTAATGAGCAGTTCTTC,CASKAGGSNEQFF
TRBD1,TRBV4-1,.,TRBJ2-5,TGCGCCAGCAGTCACGCAACCGGGACAGGGGGTCAAGAGACCCAGTACTTC,CASSHATGTGGQETQYF
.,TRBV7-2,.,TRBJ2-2,TGTGCCAGCAAACTCTTATTATCCGGGGAGCTGTTTTTT,CASKLLLSGELFF
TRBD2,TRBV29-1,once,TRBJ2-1,TGCAGCGTTGATGGGCTAGCGGGGACCAGCTCCTACAATGAGCAGTTCTTC,CSVDGLAGTSSYNEQFF